Below are 31 T cell receptor beta chains sequenced from a single sample in a study of monozygotic twins with cystic fibrosis. Only in-frame clones appear in the TCRdb table, and some are missing; sequencing was by immunoSEQ multiplex PCR. The sample contains 25,000 to 30,000 clones, 75% to 95% of which appear only once. The sample was blood. Receptors originate from a girl aged 2 to 10 with cystic fibrosis.

This chain links TRBV5-5 with TRBJ1-1; the D gene is possibly TRBD1 (6 bases). The CDR3 runs to 15 residues. Germline values: CDR1 SGHKS, CDR2 YYEKEE (reference sequence). V shed 3 bases and J shed 8 bases, with 20 bases lying between them. CDR3 residues: CASSSPPTGTMEAFF. In DNA form, the CDR3 reads TGTGCCAGCAGCTCCCCCCCGACAGGAACGATGGAAGCTTTCTTT.

CDR3 sequence reads: CASSLIPIRGGGYEQYF. The CDR3 DNA sequence: TGTGCCAGCAGCTTAATACCGATTAGAGGAGGGGGCTACGAGCAGTACTTC. This chain joins TRBV7-3 and TRBJ2-7; TRBD1 or TRBD2 may be the D gene (6 bases each). Germline CDR1 SGHTA, CDR2 FQGTGA. The CDR3 is 17 amino acids. V was trimmed by 1 base and J by 3 bases, leaving 19 bases between them.

V is TRBV6-6 and J is TRBJ2-3; no firm D call. Germline V gene sequence: CDR1 MNHNY, CDR2 SVGAGI (reference sequence). Trimming left V 0 bases short and J 10 bases short, with 8 bases between. The CDR3 length is 12 residues. As DNA, the CDR3 is TGTGCCAGCAGTTACTCTTTGGCGGCGCAGTATTTT. Residues: CASSYSLAAQYF.

The table lists this clone with a count of one. The chain links TRBV4-2 to TRBJ2-4, with 7 bases that match TRBD1. The germline gives CDR1 LGHNA, CDR2 YNFKEQ. V trimming: 2 bases; J trimming: 2 bases; junction bases outside the gene matches: 6. The CDR3 loop spans 16 amino acids. CDR3 sequence: CASSQRQGFPKNIQYF. In nucleotides, the CDR3 is TGTGCCAGCAGCCAACGACAGGGATTCCCCAAAAACATTCAGTACTTC.

The V gene is TRBV15, the J gene TRBJ2-5; D is unclear. V was pared by 0 bases and J by 5 bases, with 13 bases between. In germline, CDR1 is LNHNV, CDR2 YYDKDF (reference sequence). This CDR3 has 15 residues. The CDR3 DNA sequence: TGTGCCACCAGCAGAGATCTCATAGGTGGTGAGACCCAGTACTTC. This translates into CATSRDLIGGETQYF.

This clone occurred a few times. This rearrangement joins TRBV18 to TRBJ1-1; D call uncertain. Germline V lookup: CDR1 KGHSH, CDR2 LQKENI. The CDR3 length is 12 residues. The ends were cut back, 5 bases at V and 2 bases at J, with 6 bases in the middle. This chain's CDR3 is CASSFSNTEAFF. CDR3 bases: TGTGCCAGCTCATTCAGTAACACTGAAGCTTTCTTT.

The chain joins TRBV7-2 to TRBJ1-4; D remains ambiguous. This CDR3 is built from 14 residues. V was pared by 5 bases and J by 8 bases, with 15 bases between. CDR1 and CDR2 from the germline V gene are SGHTA and FQGNSA. The CDR3 protein is CASSPGRSLEKLFF. As DNA, the CDR3 is TGTGCCAGCAGCCCAGGCAGGTCTCTGGAAAAACTGTTTTTT.

This sequence joins TRBV10-3 and TRBJ1-1; D unclear. Trimming took off 0 bases at V and 8 bases at J, with 4 bases between the two ends. Germline V gene data show CDR1 as ENHRY and CDR2 as SYGVKD. The CDR3 covers 11 residues. The CDR3 coding sequence is TGTGCCATCAGTGAGTCAGGGGAAGCTTTCTTT. It specifies CAISESGEAFF.

The chain joins TRBV21-1 to TRBJ1-1; TRBD1, as called in the table, went unchecked against the DNA. TRBV21-1 is a pseudogene segment. The CDR3 sequence is 12 residues long. The CDR3 bases are TGTGCCAGCAGCAGAACCCAGGGGGAAGCTTTCTTT. The encoded protein is CASSRTQGEAFF.

The chain carries TRBV4-1 and TRBJ2-1; D is perhaps TRBD1 (5 bases). Germline-derived CDR1 and CDR2 are MGHRA and YSYEKL. V was shortened by 1 base and J by 8 bases, with 9 bases between the two germline ends. The CDR3 has 13 residues. CDR3 coding DNA: TGCGCCAGCAGCCAAGTTCAGGGCGATGAGCAGTTCTTC. This codes for CASSQVQGDEQFF.

The gene calls are TRBV29-1 and TRBJ2-3; 9 positions match TRBD1. V shed 3 bases, J shed 6 bases, and the junction held 7 bases outside the gene matches. Germline V gene data show CDR1 as SQVTM and CDR2 as ANQGSEA. This CDR3 has 14 amino acids. CDR3 in DNA: TGCAGCGTTGACGGGACAGGGATATCGGATACGCAGTATTTT. The encoded protein is CSVDGTGISDTQYF.

V gene TRBV30 combines with J gene TRBJ1-1, with D possibly TRBD1 on 5 matching bases. The V end was cut by 0 bases, the J end by 4 bases, with 9 bases between. The germline V gene has CDR1 GTSNPN and CDR2 SVGIG (reference sequence). CDR3 size: 13 residues. The CDR3 DNA is TGTGCCTGGAGTGTCGGGGGTTTCACTGAAGCTTTCTTT. This translates into CAWSVGGFTEAFF.

The rearrangement joins TRBV7-6 to TRBJ1-1; D gene uncertain. The germline V and J ends were trimmed by 1 base and 3 bases, with 6 bases remaining between them. This CDR3 has 13 residues. The germline CDR1 and CDR2 sequences are SGHVS and FNYEAQ. For the CDR3, the DNA is TGTGCCAGCAGCTTAGAGGAGTACACTGAAGCTTTCTTT. Its translation is CASSLEEYTEAFF.

This clone was detected only once. One end of the junction varies from germline; a read error may be responsible. The chain combines TRBV6-5 with TRBJ2-7, with D perhaps TRBD2 (6 bases). Germline V gives CDR1 MNHEY, CDR2 SVGAGI. This CDR3 spans 13 amino acids. The CDR3 nucleotides read TGTGCCAGCAGTCCCTTGAGTGGAGGGTGGTCACACTTC. Protein sequence: CASSPLSGGWSHF.

The chain carries TRBV30 and TRBJ1-1, with D hard to call. This CDR3 has 12 residues. V lost 2 bases to trimming and J lost 4 bases, with 8 bases between them. Germline V gene sequence: CDR1 GTSNPN, CDR2 SVGIG (reference sequence). DNA of the CDR3: TGTGCCTGGAGTCCCATGGGCACTGAAGCTTTCTTT. Protein sequence: CAWSPMGTEAFF.

This chain connects TRBV7-9 to TRBJ2-7; 8 bases are shared with TRBD2. The CDR3 covers 16 residues. The junction had 13 bases not matched to a gene; V was cut back by 6 bases and J by 3 bases. Germline V gene sequence: CDR1 SEHNR, CDR2 FQNEAQ (reference sequence). CDR3 DNA sequence: TGTGCCAGCAGATCGAATGGTGGCGGGGGGAACTACGAGCAGTACTTC. Translating gives CASRSNGGGGNYEQYF.

This clone was observed once. The chain combines TRBV11-2 with TRBJ2-1, with 12 bases aligning to TRBD2. The V gene's germline CDR1 is SGHAT and CDR2 FQNNGV. The CDR3 runs 17 residues. J was trimmed by 7 bases and V by 1 base; bases with no gene match: 8. This CDR3 reads CASSLASGGVKLNEQFF. In nucleotides, the CDR3 is TGTGCCAGCAGCTTAGCTAGCGGGGGGGTAAAACTGAATGAGCAGTTCTTC.

The chain links TRBV5-1 to TRBJ1-1; D remains unclear. The CDR3 is 15 residues long. The V gene lost 1 base and the J gene lost 0 bases, with 10 bases spanning the gap. The germline gives CDR1 SGHRS, CDR2 YFSETQ. CDR3 coding DNA: TGCGCCAGCAGCTTGTTGGCAGCAATGAACACTGAAGCTTTCTTT. Encoded protein: CASSLLAAMNTEAFF.

The chain recombines TRBV14 with TRBJ2-5, with 11 bases matching TRBD1. The J segment lost 5 bases and the V segment lost 2 bases, leaving 7 bases of the junction unmatched. Germline V CDR1 and CDR2: SGHDN, FVKESK. This CDR3 comprises 16 residues. CDR3 bases: TGTGCCAGCAGCCAACCCGGGACAGGGGGTTTTGAGACCCAGTACTTC. Translated, it gives CASSQPGTGGFETQYF.

This chain links TRBV30 with TRBJ1-3, with D uncertain. Germline CDR1 reads GTSNPN; CDR2 reads SVGIG (reference sequence). This CDR3 region has 15 residues. The germline V and J ends were trimmed by 4 bases and 1 base, with 14 bases remaining between them. The CDR3 loop is CAWIPKPPSGNTIYF. The CDR3 nucleotides read TGTGCCTGGATCCCAAAACCACCTTCTGGAAACACCATATATTTT.

The rearrangement uses TRBV6-5 and TRBJ1-2; D is uncertain. This CDR3 contains 12 residues. The V gene's germline CDR1 is MNHEY and CDR2 SVGAGI. V lost 2 bases and J lost 8, with 9 bases in between. CDR3 residues: CASSYPAGGYTF. In nucleotides, the CDR3 is TGTGCCAGCAGTTACCCTGCGGGAGGCTACACCTTC.

The chain combines TRBV19 with TRBJ2-1, with 11 nucleotides matching TRBD1. V trimming: 6 bases; J trimming: 6 bases; junction bases outside the gene matches: 7. Germline values: CDR1 LNHDA, CDR2 SQIVND (reference sequence). The CDR3 has 15 amino acids. CDR3 coding DNA: TGTGCCAGTAGGGCGCCCGGGACAGGGGGCAATGAGCAGTTCTTC. It encodes CASRAPGTGGNEQFF.

V is TRBV30 and J is TRBJ1-2; maybe TRBD1 (5 bases). From germline, CDR1 is GTSNPN and CDR2 SVGIG (reference sequence). The CDR3 is 14 residues long. V was cut by 1 base and J by 5 bases, with 14 bases left in between. The CDR3 DNA reads as TGTGCCTGGAGTGGCGGGGACTTAGTTTATGGCTACACCTTC. Amino acids: CAWSGGDLVYGYTF.

The rearrangement links TRBV30 to TRBJ2-5, with a possible D match to TRBD1 (7 bases). V was pared by 0 bases and J by 5 bases, with 19 bases between. Germline V lookup: CDR1 GTSNPN, CDR2 SVGIG (reference sequence). The CDR3 extends over 16 amino acids. The CDR3 DNA sequence: TGTGCCTGGAGTGTCGCGGGACAGAGGATCTGGGAGACCCAGTACTTC. It yields the protein CAWSVAGQRIWETQYF.

CDR3 sequence (DNA): TGTGCCAGCAGTTTTCAGACAGGGGACTACACCTTC. Amino acids: CASSFQTGDYTF. The chain carries TRBV25-1 and TRBJ1-2; 8 bases align to TRBD1. This CDR3 has 12 amino acids. The junction had 6 bases not matched to a gene; V was cut back by 5 bases and J by 10 bases. Germline values: CDR1 MGHDK, CDR2 SYGVNS.

The chain joins TRBV15 to TRBJ1-2; no definite D call. The CDR3 totals 16 residues. With 0 bases removed from V and 1 base from J, the gap between germline ends came to 12 bases. Germline-derived CDR1 and CDR2 are LNHNV and YYDKDF (reference sequence). The CDR3 DNA reads as TGTGCCACCAGCAGAGATCGCCGGACGGTTAACTATGGCTACACCTTC. It encodes CATSRDRRTVNYGYTF.

This clone was counted a few times. This rearrangement joins TRBV5-7 to TRBJ1-2; 8 bases are a match to TRBD1. TRBV5-7 qualifies as an ORF whose function is uncertain. This CDR3 region has 15 residues. The V gene end was trimmed by 0 bases and the J gene end by 1 base; junction bases not matched to a gene: 2. The CDR3: CASSLAGTGNYGYTF. The CDR3 DNA follows: TGTGCCAGCAGCTTGGCCGGGACAGGTAACTATGGCTACACCTTC.

The V gene is TRBV5-1, the J gene TRBJ2-5, with D maybe TRBD1 (5 bases). Germline assignment: CDR1 SGHRS and CDR2 YFSETQ. V shed 4 bases and J shed 3 bases, with 19 bases lying between them. The CDR3 runs to 16 residues. CDR3 sequence: CASSAGDAGREETQYF. Written as DNA, the CDR3 is TGCGCCAGCAGCGCCGGCGACGCAGGGCGTGAAGAGACCCAGTACTTC.

CDR3 nucleotide sequence: TGCGCCAGCAGCTTGGGACAGGGGGCGGCAGATACGCAGTATTTT. This sequence encodes CASSLGQGAADTQYF. The rearrangement uses TRBV5-1 and TRBJ2-3; 10 nucleotides match TRBD1. This CDR3 is 15 amino acids long. Per germline, CDR1 SGHRS and CDR2 YFSETQ. The trim removed 0 bases at V and 4 bases at J, leaving 2 bases unmatched.

The chain combines TRBV2 with TRBJ2-3, with TRBD2 matching over 7 bases. With 8 bases clipped from V and 0 bases from J, the junction kept 11 bases outside the gene matches. CDR1 and CDR2 (germline): SNHLY, FYNNEI. This CDR3 spans 16 amino acids. DNA for the CDR3: TGTGCCAGCGGGACGCCAGGGACTACTAGCACAGATACGCAGTATTTT. Protein: CASGTPGTTSTDTQYF.

The rearrangement uses TRBV29-1 and TRBJ2-5; D perhaps matches TRBD1 (8 bases). The DNA end is more similar to TRBJ2-7, so the J call may be wrong. Per germline, CDR1 SQVTM and CDR2 ANQGSEA. The CDR3 loop spans 12 amino acids. This CDR3 reads CSVQGGFGEQYF. CDR3 sequence (DNA): TGCAGCGTACAGGGGGGGTTTGGCGAGCAGTACTTC.